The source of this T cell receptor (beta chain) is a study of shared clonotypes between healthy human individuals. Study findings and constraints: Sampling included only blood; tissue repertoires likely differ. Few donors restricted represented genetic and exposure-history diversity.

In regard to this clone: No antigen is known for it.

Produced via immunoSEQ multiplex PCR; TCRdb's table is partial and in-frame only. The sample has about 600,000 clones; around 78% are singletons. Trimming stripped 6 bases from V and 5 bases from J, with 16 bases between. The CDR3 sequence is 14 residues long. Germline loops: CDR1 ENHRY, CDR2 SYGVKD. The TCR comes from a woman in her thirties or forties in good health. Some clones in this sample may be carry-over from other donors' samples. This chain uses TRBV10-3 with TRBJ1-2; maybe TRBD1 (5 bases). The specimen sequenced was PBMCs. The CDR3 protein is CAIRGESQGYGYTF. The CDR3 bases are TGTGCCATCAGGGGTGAGAGCCAGGGTTATGGCTACACCTTC.